The rows below give T cell receptor beta chains drawn from one sample of a study of identical twins. Each CDR3 protein is one row after TCRdb ran MiXCR on the 5' RACE reads. The profile shows some 500,000 distinct CDR3 sequences, more than 13% of them singletons. This sample also appeared in a second study, on yellow fever vaccine responses in identical twins.

Sequenced sample: CD4+ T cells sorted from blood. The source is a woman between 18 and 30 years old in good health. Both conserved end residues are part of each CDR3. D genes are given only for firm matches. Clone size appears in some rows only: once, few, many, or a class for an expanded clone.

CDR3nt: TGTGCCAGCAGTTGGGACAGGGGGCTCGAGCAGTACTTC; CDR3aa: CASSWDRGLEQYF; j_gene: TRBJ2-7; abundance: .; d_gene: TRBD1; v_gene: TRBV5-6; len: 13
CDR3nt: TGTGCCAGCAGTCCAGGGACAGGGGGATCCGTCAGCAATCAGCCCCAGCATTTT; CDR3aa: CASSPGTGGSVSNQPQHF; j_gene: TRBJ1-5; abundance: many; d_gene: TRBD1; v_gene: TRBV28; len: 18
CDR3nt: TGTGCCAGCAGAGAGACAGGGGGCTCCTACAATGAGCAGTTCTTC; CDR3aa: CASRETGGSYNEQFF; j_gene: TRBJ2-1; abundance: .; d_gene: TRBD1; v_gene: TRBV6-1; len: 15
CDR3nt: TGTGCCAGCCGCCGATTCAACACTGAAGCTTTCTTT; CDR3aa: CASRRFNTEAFF; j_gene: TRBJ1-1; abundance: .; d_gene: .; v_gene: TRBV3-1; len: 12
CDR3nt: TGTGCCAGCAGGTCAGAGACGCCCGGGCGGGAAAAACTGTTTTTT; CDR3aa: CASRSETPGREKLFF; j_gene: TRBJ1-4; abundance: few; d_gene: .; v_gene: TRBV9; len: 15
CDR3nt: TGCAGTGCTCGTAGCGGGGGCGCAGATACGCAGTATTTT; CDR3aa: CSARSGGADTQYF; j_gene: TRBJ2-3; abundance: .; d_gene: TRBD2; v_gene: TRBV20-1; len: 13
CDR3nt: TGTGCCACCAGTGACCCGGCCGGGACAGGGGACGAGCAGTACTTC; CDR3aa: CATSDPAGTGDEQYF; j_gene: TRBJ2-7; abundance: few; d_gene: TRBD1; v_gene: TRBV24-1; len: 15
CDR3nt: TGCGCCAGCAGCCGTAGAGTCGGCGGGGAGCTGTTTTTT; CDR3aa: CASSRRVGGELFF; j_gene: TRBJ2-2; abundance: .; d_gene: .; v_gene: TRBV4-1; len: 13
CDR3nt: TGTGCCAGCAGTTCCGGGACAGCGGGGTTCCAAGAGACCCAGTACTTC; CDR3aa: CASSSGTAGFQETQYF; j_gene: TRBJ2-5; abundance: .; d_gene: .; v_gene: TRBV12-3/TRBV12-4; len: 16
CDR3nt: TGTGCCAGCAACGACAGGGGGACAGAAAATGAGCAGTTCTTC; CDR3aa: CASNDRGTENEQFF; j_gene: TRBJ2-1; abundance: few; d_gene: TRBD1; v_gene: TRBV25-1; len: 14
CDR3nt: TGTGCCAGCAGACCACCGACTACGGGCCCGAACACTGAAGCTTTCTTT; CDR3aa: CASRPPTTGPNTEAFF; j_gene: TRBJ1-1; abundance: .; d_gene: .; v_gene: TRBV6-1; len: 16
CDR3nt: TGTGCCAGCAGAAACATCTACGAGCAGTACTTC; CDR3aa: CASRNIYEQYF; j_gene: TRBJ2-7; abundance: .; d_gene: .; v_gene: TRBV6-5; len: 11
CDR3nt: TGTGCCAGCAGCCTACCCGGCGGGGGAAACATTCAGTACTTC; CDR3aa: CASSLPGGGNIQYF; j_gene: TRBJ2-4; abundance: .; d_gene: TRBD2; v_gene: TRBV11-2; len: 14
CDR3nt: TGTGCCAGCACGGACAGGACTGAAGCTTTCTTT; CDR3aa: CASTDRTEAFF; j_gene: TRBJ1-1; abundance: many; d_gene: TRBD1; v_gene: TRBV2; len: 11
CDR3nt: TGTGCCATCAGTGACCACAGGGGGCCGAACACCGGGGAGCTGTTTTTT; CDR3aa: CAISDHRGPNTGELFF; j_gene: TRBJ2-2; abundance: .; d_gene: TRBD1; v_gene: TRBV10-3; len: 16
CDR3nt: TGTGCCAGCAGCCAAGTCGCGACAGGGGCACATCGCGGGGAGCTGTTTTTT; CDR3aa: CASSQVATGAHRGELFF; j_gene: TRBJ2-2; abundance: .; d_gene: TRBD1; v_gene: TRBV3-1; len: 17
CDR3nt: TGTGCCTCCAAACGGGACTATAGCACAGATACGCAGTATTTT; CDR3aa: CASKRDYSTDTQYF; j_gene: TRBJ2-3; abundance: .; d_gene: TRBD2; v_gene: TRBV2; len: 14
CDR3nt: TGTGCCAGCAGCGTAGCCCCTACTAGCGGCAGCTCCTACGAGCAGTACTTC; CDR3aa: CASSVAPTSGSSYEQYF; j_gene: TRBJ2-7; abundance: .; d_gene: TRBD2; v_gene: TRBV9; len: 17
CDR3nt: TGCGCCAGCAGCAGAACAGTGGATAATTCACCCCTCCACTTT; CDR3aa: CASSRTVDNSPLHF; j_gene: TRBJ1-6; abundance: many; d_gene: .; v_gene: TRBV5-1; len: 14
CDR3nt: TGTGCCAGCAGCCTCCCGGCGGGCAGAGATGGAAACACCATATATTTT; CDR3aa: CASSLPAGRDGNTIYF; j_gene: TRBJ1-3; abundance: .; d_gene: .; v_gene: TRBV6-1; len: 16
CDR3nt: TGTGCCACCTCAGGACCGGATAGCAATCAGCCCCAGCATTTT; CDR3aa: CATSGPDSNQPQHF; j_gene: TRBJ1-5; abundance: few; d_gene: .; v_gene: TRBV12-3/TRBV12-4; len: 14
CDR3nt: TGCAGTGCCCCTGGACAGCGTGTCACTAACTATGGCTACACCTTC; CDR3aa: CSAPGQRVTNYGYTF; j_gene: TRBJ1-2; abundance: .; d_gene: .; v_gene: TRBV20-1; len: 15
CDR3nt: TGTGCCAGCATAAACGGCAGGAGTGCGAATGAAAAACTGTTTTTT; CDR3aa: CASINGRSANEKLFF; j_gene: TRBJ1-4; abundance: .; d_gene: .; v_gene: TRBV21-1; len: 15
CDR3nt: TGTGCCAGCAGTTTATTAGGGGAAGGTCCGAACACTGAAGCTTTCTTT; CDR3aa: CASSLLGEGPNTEAFF; j_gene: TRBJ1-1; abundance: few; d_gene: .; v_gene: TRBV28; len: 16